The 24 T cell receptor beta chains listed next were all sequenced from one sample in a study of vaccination effects on CD4 cells after COVID-19. Antigen-specific CD4+ T cells were expanded with viral peptide pools in the ViraFEST assay before sequencing. Once cultured for roughly 10 days, the cells underwent separation to obtain CD4+ T cells. Previously uninfected by SARS-CoV-2, the vaccine recipients also showed negative nucleocapsid antibodies. Here immunoSEQ multiplex PCR was the method, and the copy in TCRdb shows in-frame clones only, minus some. The sample has 62,000 or so clones, about four fifths seen once. What these receptors recognize is not known. This specimen was CD4+ T cells from PBMCs cultured with SARS-CoV-2 spike peptides, taken before COVID-19 vaccination. These receptors originate from a human donor who received a COVID-19 vaccine.

This chain joins TRBV19 and TRBJ2-4; D not resolved. Germline assignment: CDR1 LNHDA and CDR2 SQIVND (reference sequence). The germline V and J ends were trimmed by 7 bases and 0 bases, with 10 bases remaining between them. CDR3 length: 14 amino acids. CDR3 sequence reads: CASTPSGAKNIQYF. The CDR3 region has the DNA TGTGCCAGTACTCCCTCGGGAGCCAAAAACATTCAGTACTTC. The whole variable domain, remainder taken from reference TRBV19 and TRBJ2-4, is DGGITQSPKYLFRKEGQNVTLSCEQNLNHDAMYWYRQDPGQGLRLIYYSQIVNDFQKGDIAEGYSVSREKKESFPLTVTSAQKNPTAFYLCASTPSGAKNIQYFGAGTRLSVL.

This chain joins TRBV2 and TRBJ1-1; 7 bases align to TRBD1. The germline V gene encodes CDR1 SNHLY and CDR2 FYNNEI. CDR3 length: 14 residues. The V and J ends lost 3 bases and 3 bases, in that order; junction bases with no gene match: 4. The CDR3 protein is CASSEERGHTEAFF. For the CDR3, the DNA is TGTGCCAGCAGTGAGGAAAGGGGGCACACTGAAGCTTTCTTT. The full variable domain, completed using reference TRBV2 and TRBJ1-1, is EPEVTQTPSHQVTQMGQEVILRCVPISNHLYFYWYRQILGQKVEFLVSFYNNEISEKSEIFDDQFSVERPDGSNFTLKIRSTKLEDSAMYFCASSEERGHTEAFFGQGTRLTVV.

This rearrangement joins TRBV10-3 to TRBJ1-4; tentative D call: TRBD1 (5 bases). The CDR3 extends over 14 amino acids. Germline CDR1 is ENHRY and CDR2 is SYGVKD. The V and J ends lost 3 bases and 7 bases respectively, with 12 bases between them. The CDR3 region is CAISERREGEKLFF. The DNA for the CDR3 is TGTGCCATCAGTGAACGCAGGGAGGGTGAAAAACTGTTTTTT.

The chain uses TRBV9 and TRBJ1-6, with D unclear. Trimming stripped 2 bases from V and 5 bases from J, with 11 bases between. This CDR3 comprises 15 residues. CDR1 is SGDLS, CDR2 YYNGEE, per germline. Here the CDR3 DNA reads TGTGCCAGCAGCGTTTTCATGAACGATAATTCACCCCTCCACTTT. Its translation is CASSVFMNDNSPLHF.

The rearrangement joins TRBV28 to TRBJ1-1; no firm D call. Trimming took 5 bases from V and 5 from J, leaving 18 bases between them. The CDR3 consists of 15 residues. Germline V gene lookup returns CDR1 MDHEN and CDR2 SYDVKM. CDR3 nucleotide sequence: TGTGCCAGCAGTCCGCACGTGGTCTTAATTACTGAAGCTTTCTTT. This gives the protein CASSPHVVLITEAFF.

This sequence joins TRBV5-1 and TRBJ1-1, with D unclear. Germline CDR1 and CDR2: SGHRS and YFSETQ. Trimming stripped 0 bases from V and 1 base from J, with 10 bases between. This CDR3 region has 15 residues. This CDR3 is CASSLEGYGNTEAFF. The CDR3 DNA sequence: TGCGCCAGCAGCTTGGAGGGTTACGGGAACACTGAAGCTTTCTTT.

V is TRBV6-2 or TRBV6-3 and J is TRBJ2-1, with D unresolved. This CDR3 comprises 15 residues. Trimming left V 0 bases short and J 3 bases short, with 9 bases between. Germline V gene data show CDR1 as MNHEY and CDR2 as SVGEGT. The CDR3 loop reads CASSYSSGRYNEQFF. Here the CDR3 DNA reads TGTGCCAGCAGTTACTCGTCTGGCCGCTACAATGAGCAGTTCTTC.

This chain connects TRBV6-2 or TRBV6-3 to TRBJ2-7, with 10 bases that match TRBD1. The germline CDR1 and CDR2 sequences are MNHEY and SVGEGT. The ends lost 5 bases at V and 3 bases at J; junction bases unmatched: 7. The CDR3 is 15 residues long. DNA for the CDR3: TGTGCCAGCAGTCCAGGAGGGACAGGGGACTACGAGCAGTACGTC. It codes for CASSPGGTGDYEQYV.

This rearrangement joins TRBV9 to TRBJ2-5; no clear D. Between the trimmed V and J ends, which lost 1 base and 4 bases, there was a span of 11 bases. CDR3 length equals 14 residues. The germline V gene encodes CDR1 SGDLS and CDR2 YYNGEE. DNA of the CDR3: TGTGCCAGCAGCGTAAGTACGGGCAGAGAGACCCAGTACTTC. As protein: CASSVSTGRETQYF.

This clone came up a few times. The rearrangement uses TRBV4-1 and TRBJ1-6; 10 positions match TRBD1. V trimming: 1 base; J trimming: 6 bases; junction bases outside the gene matches: 9. This CDR3 comprises 18 residues. Germline assignment: CDR1 MGHRA and CDR2 YSYEKL. The CDR3 here is CASSQGRDRGFLNSPLHF. CDR3 sequence (DNA): TGCGCCAGCAGCCAAGGGAGGGACAGGGGTTTCCTTAATTCACCCCTCCACTTT.

The rearrangement links TRBV12-3 or TRBV12-4 to TRBJ2-5, with D maybe TRBD2 (6 bases). The CDR3 contains 13 residues. V lost 0 bases, J lost 4 bases, and 6 bases lay in between. The CDR3 sequence: CASSLAGGETQYF. For the CDR3, the DNA is TGTGCCAGCAGTTTAGCCGGGGGAGAGACCCAGTACTTC.

The chain employs TRBV6-5 and TRBJ1-2; 8 bases line up with TRBD1. The CDR3 extends over 13 amino acids. Losses at the gene ends were 6 bases for V and 3 bases for J; bases not matched to a gene: 3. Germline CDR1 and CDR2: MNHEY and SVGAGI. The CDR3 protein is CASSRGRDYGYTF. CDR3 bases: TGTGCCAGCAGCAGGGGGCGAGACTATGGCTACACCTTC.

This chain uses TRBV9 with TRBJ2-4, with TRBD2 matching 8 bases. Per germline, CDR1 SGDLS and CDR2 YYNGEE. The ends lost 3 bases at V and 0 bases at J; junction bases unmatched: 2. The CDR3 length is 15 residues. DNA for the CDR3: TGTGCCAGCAGCGCCGGGACTAGAGCCAAAAACATTCAGTACTTC. Its protein product is CASSAGTRAKNIQYF.

This clone was found once. The chain employs TRBV21-1 and TRBJ1-3. TRBV21-1 is classified as a pseudogene. The CDR3 consists of 15 residues. The DNA of the CDR3 is TGTGCCAGCAGCAATATGACCTACCCCCGAAAGTCCATATATTTT. It yields the protein CASSNMTYPRKSIYF.

The gene calls are TRBV7-3 and TRBJ2-5; TRBD1 aligns across 7 bases. The V and J ends lost 4 bases and 1 base, in that order; junction bases with no gene match: 12. The germline V gene encodes CDR1 SGHTA and CDR2 FQGTGA. The CDR3 has 17 amino acids. CDR3 protein: CASSSVGTDPSQETQYF. The CDR3 bases are TGTGCCAGCAGCTCCGTGGGGACAGATCCGTCCCAAGAGACCCAGTACTTC.

The sample holds a few counts of this clone. The chain links TRBV20-1 to TRBJ1-6; perhaps TRBD1 as D (5 bases). V was trimmed by 3 bases and J by 8 bases, leaving 17 bases between them. Germline V CDR1 and CDR2: DFQATT, SNEGSKA (reference sequence). The CDR3 runs 15 residues. The CDR3 region is CSASEFRVSDSPLHF. The CDR3 DNA sequence: TGCAGTGCTAGTGAGTTCAGGGTTTCTGATTCACCCCTCCACTTT.

The chain carries TRBV18 and TRBJ1-3; D is uncertain. The germline V and J ends were trimmed by 6 bases and 2 bases, with 17 bases remaining between them. The germline gives CDR1 KGHSH, CDR2 LQKENI. This CDR3 has 16 amino acids. The CDR3 protein is CASSHGLGGTGNTIYF. The CDR3 nucleotides are TGTGCCAGCTCCCACGGACTGGGTGGGACTGGAAACACCATATATTTT.

The V and J genes are TRBV7-9 and TRBJ1-2, with D perhaps TRBD1 (5 bases). CDR3 length: 13 amino acids. Germline lookup yields CDR1 SEHNR and CDR2 FQNEAQ (reference sequence). V was trimmed by 5 bases and J by 6 bases, leaving 13 bases between them. Written as DNA, the CDR3 is TGTGCCAGCAGCCCATCGGGGGGGAATGGCTACACCTTC. It is translated as CASSPSGGNGYTF.

This rearrangement joins TRBV7-2 to TRBJ2-5; possibly TRBD1 or TRBD2 for D (6 bases each). The CDR3 loop spans 17 amino acids. The germline V and J ends were trimmed by 5 bases and 8 bases, with 27 bases remaining between them. CDR1 is SGHTA, CDR2 FQGNSA, per germline. The DNA of the CDR3 is TGTGCCAGCAGCCTAACCGGGGGCGGGCTTGGTGGGGGAACCCAGTACTTC. Protein: CASSLTGGGLGGGTQYF.

The V gene is TRBV5-4, the J gene TRBJ2-3; TRBD1 matches at 11 bases. This CDR3 has 17 amino acids. With 4 bases clipped from V and 0 bases from J, the junction kept 7 bases outside the gene matches. Germline lookup yields CDR1 SGHNT and CDR2 YYREEE (reference sequence). In DNA form, the CDR3 reads TGTGCCAGCAGCATAGGACAGGGGGCCCTTAGCACAGATACGCAGTATTTT. Translating gives CASSIGQGALSTDTQYF.

The chain recombines TRBV10-3 with TRBJ1-3; maybe TRBD1 (6 bases). The germline V gene encodes CDR1 ENHRY and CDR2 SYGVKD. The V end lost 2 bases, the J end lost 4 bases, and 9 bases lay between the germline ends. The CDR3 is 14 amino acids. CDR3 loop: CAISEGQIGNTIYF. CDR3 nucleotides: TGTGCCATCAGTGAGGGACAGATAGGAAACACCATATATTTT.

This clone was seen a few times. This chain connects TRBV21-1 to TRBJ1-2; TRBD1 is the table's D call and was not checked against the DNA. TRBV21-1 is a documented pseudogene. The CDR3 length is 10 residues. Here the CDR3 DNA reads TGTGCCGAGGGGGCATTGGGCTACACCTTC. Its protein product is CAEGALGYTF.

The chain recombines TRBV24-1 with TRBJ1-2; possible D gene TRBD1, 6 bases. This CDR3 contains 14 residues. Germline CDR1 is KGHDR and CDR2 is SFDVKD. V dropped 2 bases and J dropped 4 bases, with 10 bases sitting between them. For the CDR3, the DNA is TGTGCCACCAGTGATTCCAGGGGCCCCTATGGCTACACCTTC. Encoded protein: CATSDSRGPYGYTF.

Only one count was recorded for this clone. The chain's CDR3 is CASSYSRGGTQYF. In DNA form, the CDR3 reads TGTGCCAGCAGTTACTCGAGGGGTGGGACCCAGTACTTC. The chain has TRBV6-5 and TRBJ2-5; the D call may be TRBD1 or TRBD2 (5 bases each). The CDR3 sequence is 13 residues long. Between the trimmed V and J ends, which lost 0 bases and 7 bases, there was a span of 9 bases. In germline, CDR1 is MNHEY, CDR2 SVGAGI.